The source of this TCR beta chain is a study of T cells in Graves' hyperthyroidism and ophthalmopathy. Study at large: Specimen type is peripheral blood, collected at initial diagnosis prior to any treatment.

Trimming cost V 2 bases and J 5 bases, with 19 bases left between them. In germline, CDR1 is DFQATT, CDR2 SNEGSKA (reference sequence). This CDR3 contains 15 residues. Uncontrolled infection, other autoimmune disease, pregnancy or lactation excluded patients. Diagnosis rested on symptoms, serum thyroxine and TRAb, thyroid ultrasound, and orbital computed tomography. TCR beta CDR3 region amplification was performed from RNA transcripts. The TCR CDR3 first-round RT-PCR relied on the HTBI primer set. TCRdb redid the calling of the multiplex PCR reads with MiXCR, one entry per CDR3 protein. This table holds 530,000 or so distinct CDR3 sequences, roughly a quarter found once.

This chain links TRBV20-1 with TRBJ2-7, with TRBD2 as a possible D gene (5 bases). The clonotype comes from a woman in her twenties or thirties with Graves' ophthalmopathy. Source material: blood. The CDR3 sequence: CSARPSLGWENEQYF. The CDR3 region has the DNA TGCAGTGCTAGACCATCCCTAGGATGGGAGAACGAGCAGTACTTC.